These T cell receptor beta chains were read from a single sample in a study of beta chain features in type 1 diabetes. This table comes from immunoSEQ multiplex PCR, and its TCRdb copy is limited to in-frame clones, with some not included. The sample consists of some 250,000 clones, 11% to 15% of them appearing once. The source material was naive CD4+ T cells from blood. The source is a man under 40 with type 1 diabetes. CDR3s include the opening cysteine and the closing phenylalanine or tryptophan. D genes are given only for firm matches. The listing skips clone size in some rows; elsewhere it reads once, few, many or a size class.

.	.	TRBJ1-5	TRBV27	TGTGCCATCTCGGAGGGATATAGCAATCAGCCCCAGCATTTT	CAISEGYSNQPQHF
few	.	TRBJ2-2	TRBV9	TGTGCCAGCAGCGGTGGCTACCGGAGAAACACCGGGGAGCTGTTTTTT	CASSGGYRRNTGELFF
few	TRBD2	TRBJ2-5	TRBV30	TGTGCCTGGAGTGTAGGCCTAGCGGGGGGAGAGACCCAGTACTTC	CAWSVGLAGGETQYF
few	TRBD1	TRBJ2-7	TRBV6-5	TGTGCCAGCAGCCAAGACAGGGGAGGTTCCTACGAGCAGTACTTC	CASSQDRGGSYEQYF
.	TRBD2	TRBJ2-1	TRBV5-4	TGTGCCAGCAGCCGGGGCCCCCCTAGCGGGGGGGCGAATGAGCAGTTCTTC	CASSRGPPSGGANEQFF
few	.	TRBJ2-7	TRBV18	TGTGCCAGCTCAACAGGACGGATAACCTACGAGCAGTACTTC	CASSTGRITYEQYF
.	TRBD1	TRBJ2-5	TRBV7-9	TGTGCCAGCAGCTTCGGACAGGGTGGTGAGACCCAGTACTTC	CASSFGQGGETQYF
.	TRBD1	TRBJ2-7	TRBV11-2	TGTGCCAGCAGCGCGGGACAGGGGGCCTCCTACGAGCAGTACTTC	CASSAGQGASYEQYF
.	.	TRBJ2-6	TRBV2	TGTGCCAGCAGGCCCAAAGGAGGGGCTGGGGCCAACGTCCTGACTTTC	CASRPKGGAGANVLTF
.	.	TRBJ2-3	TRBV6-4	TGTGCCAGCAGTGAAGGTGGCAGGGGCACAGATACGCAGTATTTT	CASSEGGRGTDTQYF
.	.	TRBJ1-2	TRBV2	TGTGCCAGCAGACCAGGGAACTATGGCTACACCTTC	CASRPGNYGYTF
few	.	TRBJ2-3	TRBV28	TGTGCCAGCAGTTTACCCCTAGGCACAGATACGCAGTATTTT	CASSLPLGTDTQYF
few	TRBD1	TRBJ1-2	TRBV9	TGTGCCAGCAGCGTAGGAGGGACAGATGGCTACACCTTC	CASSVGGTDGYTF
few	.	TRBJ2-5	TRBV20-1	TGCAGTGCTACAGGTTTAGAGACCCAGTACTTC	CSATGLETQYF
few	.	TRBJ1-4	TRBV19	TGTGCCAGTAGATCCGCGGGGGGATTCGGGGAAAAACTGTTTTTT	CASRSAGGFGEKLFF
.	TRBD2	TRBJ2-7	TRBV9	TGTGCCAGCAGCGACTCCGGGACTAGTTACGAGCAGTACTTC	CASSDSGTSYEQYF
.	.	TRBJ1-1	TRBV28	TGTGCCAGCAGGGGGCCGAACACTGAAGCTTTCTTT	CASRGPNTEAFF
few	TRBD1	TRBJ1-2	TRBV29-1	TGCAGCGTGGACCGACAGGGTAGGGGTTATGGCTACACCTTC	CSVDRQGRGYGYTF
.	.	TRBJ2-1	TRBV28	TGTGCCAGCAGTGTCACTAGCAATGAGCAGTTCTTC	CASSVTSNEQFF
few	TRBD2	TRBJ2-3	TRBV7-2	TGTGCCAGCAGCTTAGGCTCTAGCGGGAGTTTTGATACGCAGTATTTT	CASSLGSSGSFDTQYF
few	.	TRBJ2-1	TRBV6-5	TGTGCCAGCAGTTACCCTCCCTATAGAGAGCAGTTCTTC	CASSYPPYREQFF
few	.	TRBJ2-3	TRBV9	TGTGCCAGCAGCGCGAGCGCGGCAGATACGCAGTATTTT	CASSASAADTQYF
.	TRBD2	TRBJ2-3	TRBV29-1	TGCAGCGTTCAAGCGGGGGGCACAGATACGCAGTATTTT	CSVQAGGTDTQYF
few	.	TRBJ2-3	TRBV21-1	TGTGCCAGCAGCAAAGTTACAGCCCCAGATACGCAGTATTTT	CASSKVTAPDTQYF
.	TRBD1	TRBJ2-5	TRBV9	TGTGCCAGCAGCGAAGGGACAGGCCCCAGGGTGGAGACCCAGTACTTC	CASSEGTGPRVETQYF
few	.	TRBJ2-5	TRBV20-1	TGCAGTGTGGTGACAGAAGAGACCCAGTACTTC	CSVVTEETQYF
few	.	TRBJ1-5	TRBV7-2	TGTGCCAGCAGCTTATCGGGGGTACAACCCCAGCATTTT	CASSLSGVQPQHF
.	.	TRBJ2-2	TRBV9	TGTGCCAGCAGCATGGACAGTTGGGTCGGGGAGCTGTTTTTT	CASSMDSWVGELFF
few	TRBD1	TRBJ2-7	TRBV4-1	TGCGCCAGCAGCCCCCGGACAGGGCCCCTCGACGAGCAGTACTTC	CASSPRTGPLDEQYF
.	.	TRBJ1-2	TRBV4-2	TGTGCCAGCAGCCAAGATCTAGCCCATGGCTACACCTTC	CASSQDLAHGYTF
.	.	TRBJ2-1	TRBV27	TGTGCCAGCAGTTTTTCTTCAACTATTCCCAATGAGCAGTTCTTC	CASSFSSTIPNEQFF
few	.	TRBJ1-1	TRBV5-1	TGCGCCACTTCCCGGGGTGACCGCTTGAACACTGAAGCTTTCTTT	CATSRGDRLNTEAFF
few	TRBD1	TRBJ2-7	TRBV19	TGTGCCAGTAGTCGTGGGGACAGGTCATCCTACGAGCAGTACTTC	CASSRGDRSSYEQYF
.	TRBD2	TRBJ2-5	TRBV7-2	TGTGCCAGCAGCCCTGACTTTGCGGGGGGTTCAAGAGAGACCCAGTACTTC	CASSPDFAGGSRETQYF
.	.	TRBJ1-1	TRBV6-5	TGTGCCAGCAGCCCCCGTATGAACACTGAAGCTTTCTTT	CASSPRMNTEAFF
.	TRBD1	TRBJ2-2	TRBV5-1	TGCGCCAGCAGCTCAACCGGGACAGGGGTGGCCGGGGAGCTGTTTTTT	CASSSTGTGVAGELFF
.	TRBD2	TRBJ2-2	TRBV19	TGTGCCAGCCGTGGCGGGAGGGCCGGAACCGGGGAGCTGTTTTTT	CASRGGRAGTGELFF
.	TRBD2	TRBJ2-3	TRBV5-6	TGTGCCAGCAGCGTACCGGGACTAGCGAACCCTAGCACAGATACGCAGTATTTT	CASSVPGLANPSTDTQYF
.	TRBD1	TRBJ1-2	TRBV27	TGTGCCAGCAGTTCGGGACAGGGCCGTGACTATGGCTACACCTTC	CASSSGQGRDYGYTF
few	.	TRBJ1-5	TRBV5-6	TGTGCCAGCAGCAAGACGGACAGATATAGCAATCAGCCCCAGCATTTT	CASSKTDRYSNQPQHF
.	TRBD2	TRBJ2-7	TRBV30	TGTGCCTGGAGTCCTAGCGGGAGGCCCTCCTACGAGCAGTACTTC	CAWSPSGRPSYEQYF
.	TRBD1	TRBJ1-1	TRBV7-2	TGTGCCAGCAGCCTAATAGGACAGGGGAACACTGAAGCTTTCTTT	CASSLIGQGNTEAFF
.	.	TRBJ1-1	TRBV18	TGTGCCAGCTCAATACAGGGTATGAACACTGAAGCTTTCTTT	CASSIQGMNTEAFF
few	.	TRBJ2-5	TRBV9	TGTGCCAGCAGCCCATCGAGGGGGGAGACCCAGTACTTC	CASSPSRGETQYF
.	TRBD2	TRBJ2-3	TRBV6-5	TGTGCCAGCAGTGCCCCGGGACTAGCGGGTCATACGCAGTATTTT	CASSAPGLAGHTQYF
few	TRBD1	TRBJ2-3	TRBV18	TGTGCCAGCTCACCAACAGGGGGCACAGATACGCAGTATTTT	CASSPTGGTDTQYF
few	.	TRBJ1-1	TRBV19	TGTGCCAGTAGTTTTCCGGGGGAAGGAACTGAAGCTTTCTTT	CASSFPGEGTEAFF
.	.	TRBJ2-5	TRBV9	TGTGCCAGCAGCGTAGGTATCAGGGTGGAGGAGACCCAGTACTTC	CASSVGIRVEETQYF
.	.	TRBJ2-2	TRBV5-4	TGTGCCAGCAGCTTGGGCCTAGCTAAGGACACCGGGGAGCTGTTTTTT	CASSLGLAKDTGELFF
.	.	TRBJ2-7	TRBV19	TGTGCCAGTAACAGGGGACTTGCCTACGAGCAGTACTTC	CASNRGLAYEQYF
few	TRBD1	TRBJ2-7	TRBV30	TGTGCCTGGGGGACAGCCTACGAGCAGTACTTC	CAWGTAYEQYF
few	TRBD1	TRBJ1-3	TRBV6-6	TGTGCCAGTCGACAGGGGTCAGGAAACACCATATATTTT	CASRQGSGNTIYF
.	.	TRBJ1-2	TRBV15	TGTGCCACCAGCAGAGCTAGGGGGTTTATCGCTGAGGGCTACACCTTC	CATSRARGFIAEGYTF
few	TRBD1	TRBJ1-6	TRBV30	TGTGCCTATACAGGAAACACAGGGGGCAGGCAACCCCTCCACTTT	CAYTGNTGGRQPLHF
once	TRBD2	TRBJ2-3	TRBV19	TGTGCCAGTAGTATAGGGACTAGCGGGAGGGCCTTGGATACGCAGTATTTT	CASSIGTSGRALDTQYF
few	.	TRBJ2-3	TRBV25-1	TGTGCCAGCAGTGAAGCAACTAGCACAGATACGCAGTATTTT	CASSEATSTDTQYF
.	TRBD1	TRBJ1-1	TRBV11-2	TGTGCCAGCAGCTTAGATCGGGACAGGCCCAACACTGAAGCTTTCTTT	CASSLDRDRPNTEAFF
.	TRBD2	TRBJ2-1	TRBV5-1	TGCGCCAGCACCGCCCGGACTAGCGGATTCTACAATGAGCAGTTCTTC	CASTARTSGFYNEQFF